This TCR beta chain was recovered during a study of blood T cell repertoires in COVID-19. Method: immunoSEQ multiplex PCR; TCRdb's copy keeps in-frame clones and lacks some. Of tens of thousands of clones listed, 76% are singletons. The CDR3 covers 16 residues. Trimming at V came to 8 bases and at J to 10 bases, leaving 17 bases not matched to a gene. Germline CDR1 reads MDHEN; CDR2 reads SYDVKM. The receptor comes from a man in his 70s with active or convalescent COVID-19. The source material was peripheral blood. This rearrangement joins TRBV28 to TRBJ2-1, with 10 bases that match TRBD1. CDR3 sequence reads: CASGPSSGTGEREQFF. Here the CDR3 DNA reads TGTGCCAGCGGACCCTCTTCCGGGACAGGGGAACGGGAGCAGTTCTTC.